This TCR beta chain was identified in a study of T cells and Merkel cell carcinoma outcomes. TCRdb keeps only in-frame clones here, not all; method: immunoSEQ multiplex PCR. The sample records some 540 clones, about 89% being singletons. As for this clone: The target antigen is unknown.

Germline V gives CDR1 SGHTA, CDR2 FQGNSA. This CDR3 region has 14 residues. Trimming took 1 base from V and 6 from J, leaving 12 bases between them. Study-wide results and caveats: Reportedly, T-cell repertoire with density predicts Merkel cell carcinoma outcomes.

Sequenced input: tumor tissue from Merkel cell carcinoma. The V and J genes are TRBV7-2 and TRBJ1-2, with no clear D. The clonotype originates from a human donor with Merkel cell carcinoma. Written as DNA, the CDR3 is TGTGCCAGCAGCTTAGGGTTGAGGGCCGATGGCTACACCTTC. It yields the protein CASSLGLRADGYTF.